This entry describes one TCR beta chain. The antigen remains unidentified. A much more abundant neighbour one base away suggests this may be a read error. Included in the TCR beta cDNA libraries were unique molecular identifiers. Using its own MiXCR run on the PCR reads, TCRdb lists one record per CDR3 protein. Counted here are fewer than 850,000 distinct CDR3 sequences, just under 30% occurring once; the ten biggest clones make up around 0.56%. This record belongs to a study of post-analysis software for immune sequencing data. Findings of the study overall: Elevated frequency relative to controls characterized 4 or 5 TRBV segments in patients, TRBV5-6, TRBV5-1 and TRBV20-1 among them.

This CDR3 has 14 residues. Germline CDR1 and CDR2: DFQATT and SNEGSKA (reference sequence). This TCR came from a girl between 5 and 17 years old with multiple sclerosis. This chain joins TRBV20-1 and TRBJ2-3, with 8 bases matching TRBD2. Material for sequencing was blood. As DNA, the CDR3 is TGCAGTGCTGAGTATCGGGGGGGCACAGATGCGCAGTATTTT. This sequence encodes CSAEYRGGTDAQYF.